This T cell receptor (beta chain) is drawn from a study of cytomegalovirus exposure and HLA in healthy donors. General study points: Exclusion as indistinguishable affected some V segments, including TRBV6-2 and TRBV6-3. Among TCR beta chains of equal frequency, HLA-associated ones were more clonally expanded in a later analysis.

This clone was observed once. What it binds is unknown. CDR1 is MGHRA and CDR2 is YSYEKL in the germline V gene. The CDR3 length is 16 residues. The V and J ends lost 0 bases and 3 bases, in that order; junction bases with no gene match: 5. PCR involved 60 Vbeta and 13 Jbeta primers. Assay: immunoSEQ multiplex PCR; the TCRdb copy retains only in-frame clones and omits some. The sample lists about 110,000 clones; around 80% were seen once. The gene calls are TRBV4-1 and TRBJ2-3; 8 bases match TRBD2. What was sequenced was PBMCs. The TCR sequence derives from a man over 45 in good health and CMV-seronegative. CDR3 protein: CASSQEGREGTDTQYF. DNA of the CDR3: TGCGCCAGCAGCCAAGAAGGACGGGAGGGAACAGATACGCAGTATTTT.